The clone carrying this TCR beta chain has a handful of counts. J was trimmed by 5 bases and V by 8 bases; bases with no gene match: 8. The CDR3 spans 14 residues. CDR1 and CDR2 (germline): SGHNT, YENEEA. The data are from a study of CD8+ T cells in alopecia areata. For the study at large: Tofacitinib dosing lasted 6 to 18 months, which was then followed by 6 months off drug.

As to treatment: oral pan-JAK inhibitor, 5-10 mg twice daily. The authors extracted RNA and reverse transcribed it into cDNA as the sequencing template. Profiling relied on immunoSEQ multiplex PCR, and the TCRdb table lists in-frame clones only, not all of them. The repertoire includes 190,000 or so clones, 55% to 70% of them detected once, and over 3% sits in the top ten. The chain employs TRBV11-3 and TRBJ2-5, with 10 positions matching TRBD2. The source is a human donor with alopecia areata. Sequenced material: CD4+ T cells sorted from blood, taken at week 4, from a patient treated with tofacitinib. The CDR3 bases are TGTGCCAGCTCCAGCGGGGGGGCACGGGAGACCCAGTACTTC. It specifies CASSSGGARETQYF.